The text below deals with one TCR beta chain. No antigen is known for it. Nashville, Tennessee was home to all donors, each a Caucasian adult. Both subsets, CD45RA+ naive and CD45RA-negative memory, were split from the CD4+ cells. This sample was taken from a study of shared clonotypes between healthy human individuals. TCRdb keeps only in-frame clones here, not all; method: immunoSEQ multiplex PCR. The sample yields roughly 2.6 million clones, roughly nine tenths seen once. CDR3 length: 16 residues. Germline V CDR1 and CDR2: LNHDA, SQIVND (reference sequence). V gave up 6 bases and J gave up 0 bases; unmatched junction bases: 8. Study observations and caveats: With a few donors compared, around 4.7% of naive CD4 clonotypes were shared. Clonotypes which were not shared had lower generation probabilities than clonotypes that all four donors shared.

The sample comprised naive CD4+ T cells sorted from blood. The subset: CD45RA+ positively selected. The V call is TRBV19, the J call TRBJ2-3; 8 bases align to TRBD1. This clonotype originated in a man younger than 30 in good health. The CDR3 sequence: CASRPGTGGSTDTQYF. The CDR3 DNA reads TGTGCCAGTAGACCAGGGACAGGCGGTAGCACAGATACGCAGTATTTT. The variable domain in full, with the rest retrieved from reference TRBV19 and TRBJ2-3, is DGGITQSPKYLFRKEGQNVTLSCEQNLNHDAMYWYRQDPGQGLRLIYYSQIVNDFQKGDIAEGYSVSREKKESFPLTVTSAQKNPTAFYLCASRPGTGGSTDTQYFGPGTRLTVL.